This T cell receptor beta chain was sequenced in a study of shared clonotypes between healthy human individuals. Generated by immunoSEQ multiplex PCR, the TCRdb table keeps only in-frame clones and is missing some. This table holds some 2,000,000 clones, 90% to 95% found once. V lost 1 base and J lost 4, with 11 bases in between. From germline, CDR1 is SGHTA and CDR2 FQGNSA. The CDR3 spans 14 residues. The clonotype originates from a man between 18 and 35 years old in good health. J is TRBJ2-7 and V is TRBV7-2, with D perhaps matching TRBD1 (6 bases). The specimen sequenced was naive CD4+ T cells sorted from blood. Documented subset: CD45RA+ positively selected. CDR3 coding DNA: TGTGCCAGCAGCTTAGAGGCAGGGGATTACGAGCAGTACTTC. This sequence encodes CASSLEAGDYEQYF.